This entry lists 2 T cell receptor beta chains sequenced from one sample in a study of T cells in Graves' hyperthyroidism and ophthalmopathy. Regions amplified from RNA transcripts were the TCR beta CDR3 regions. HTBI primers were the set used in a first-round RT-PCR of the TCR CDR3. Using its own MiXCR run on the multiplex PCR reads, TCRdb lists one record per CDR3 protein. Of 550,000 to 850,000 distinct CDR3 sequences detected, around 20% appear once; the ten largest clones hold 16%. What was sequenced was blood. The receptors derive from a woman aged 45-65 years with Graves' hyperthyroidism that later progressed to Graves' ophthalmopathy.

This clonotype showed up many times. The J gene is TRBJ1-6, the V gene TRBV20-1, with a weak D call TRBD1 (6 bases). There are 16 residues in the CDR3. The germline gives CDR1 DFQATT, CDR2 SNEGSKA (reference sequence). V was pared by 1 base and J by 5 bases, with 15 bases between. The CDR3 is CSARVPRGKDNSPLHF. The CDR3 DNA follows: TGCAGTGCTAGAGTCCCGAGGGGGAAAGATAATTCACCCCTCCACTTT.

This clonotype was recorded many times. The V and J genes are TRBV18 and TRBJ2-3; 8 positions match TRBD1. CDR1 and CDR2 from the germline V gene are KGHSH and LQKENI. Losses at the gene ends were 6 bases for V and 4 bases for J; bases not matched to a gene: 12. CDR3 size: 16 residues. DNA of the CDR3: TGTGCCAGCTCGCCCTCAGGACAGGGTCAGGCAGATACGCAGTATTTT. Translated, it gives CASSPSGQGQADTQYF.